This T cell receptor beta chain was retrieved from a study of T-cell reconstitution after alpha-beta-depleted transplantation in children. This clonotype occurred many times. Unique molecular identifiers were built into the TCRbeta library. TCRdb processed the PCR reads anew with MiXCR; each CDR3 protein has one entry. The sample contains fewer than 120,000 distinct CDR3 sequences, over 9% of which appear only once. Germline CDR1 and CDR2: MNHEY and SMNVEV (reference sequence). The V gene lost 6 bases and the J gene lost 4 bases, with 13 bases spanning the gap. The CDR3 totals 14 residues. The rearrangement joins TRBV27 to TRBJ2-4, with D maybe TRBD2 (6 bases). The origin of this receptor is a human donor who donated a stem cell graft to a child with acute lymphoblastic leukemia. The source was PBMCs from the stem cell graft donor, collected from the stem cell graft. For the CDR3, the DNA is TGTGCCAGCAGCCGCGGGACGGCTAAAAACATTCAGTACTTC. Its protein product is CASSRGTAKNIQYF.